A single sample is the source of the 25 T cell receptor beta chains below, sequenced in a study of identical twins. TCRdb ran MiXCR on the 5' RACE reads and lists one entry per CDR3 protein. The table shows 1.5 million to 2 million distinct CDR3 sequences, with 32% occurring only once. The sequenced material came from cord blood. The receptors shown here come from a newborn girl in good health.

This clonotype was seen only once. CDR3 nucleotides: TGTGCCATCAGTGAGCCCAGGGGAGATACGCAGTATTTT. Its protein product is CAISEPRGDTQYF. The rearrangement uses TRBV10-3 and TRBJ2-3; weak D call: TRBD1 (6 bases). CDR1 ENHRY and CDR2 SYGVKD come from the germline V gene. V lost 2 bases and J 5 bases, leaving 8 bases between the germline ends. The CDR3 contains 13 residues.

This clonotype was detected a few times. The chain has TRBV27 and TRBJ2-1; perhaps TRBD2 as D (5 bases). Between the trimmed V and J ends, which lost 6 bases and 0 bases, there was a span of 9 bases. Germline CDR1 is MNHEY and CDR2 is SMNVEV (reference sequence). CDR3 length: 14 residues. CDR3: CASRLGVSYNEQFF. CDR3 bases: TGTGCCAGCAGGTTGGGAGTCTCCTACAATGAGCAGTTCTTC.

This clonotype showed up many times. The chain joins TRBV29-1 to TRBJ1-2; 7 bases line up with TRBD1. This CDR3 is built from 12 residues. Germline lookup yields CDR1 SQVTM and CDR2 ANQGSEA. Unmatched junction bases numbered 4, after V lost 8 bases and J lost 1 base. The CDR3 region has the DNA TGCAGCTCCGGGACAGTTAACTATGGCTACACCTTC. It specifies CSSGTVNYGYTF.

The sample holds many counts of this clonotype. The rearrangement links TRBV2 to TRBJ2-3; D remains ambiguous. The V end lost 2 bases, the J end lost 4 bases, and 10 bases lay between the germline ends. The CDR3 runs to 14 residues. Per the germline V gene, CDR1 is SNHLY and CDR2 is FYNNEI. CDR3 bases: TGTGCCAGCAGTGAATTGTTAGGACCAGATACGCAGTATTTT. It specifies CASSELLGPDTQYF.

This sequence joins TRBV20-1 and TRBJ2-5; 7 positions agree with TRBD1. Germline V gene lookup returns CDR1 DFQATT and CDR2 SNEGSKA (reference sequence). With 3 bases clipped from V and 5 bases from J, the junction kept 6 bases outside the gene matches. CDR3 size: 13 residues. The CDR3 loop is CSASRTGPETQYF. The CDR3 DNA sequence: TGCAGTGCTAGCCGGACAGGCCCCGAGACCCAGTACTTC.

This clonotype came up a few times. CDR3 DNA: TGTGCCAGCAGTCCGACTAGTTCGCATGAGCAGTTCTTC. This gives the protein CASSPTSSHEQFF. The chain employs TRBV14 and TRBJ2-1; D might be TRBD2 (6 bases). Germline CDR1 reads SGHDN; CDR2 reads FVKESK. The CDR3 is 13 amino acids. V dropped 6 bases and J dropped 8 bases, with 14 bases sitting between them.

The chain employs TRBV24-1 and TRBJ2-1, with 7 bases identical to TRBD1. The CDR3 is 14 amino acids. The germline V gene encodes CDR1 KGHDR and CDR2 SFDVKD. V dropped 6 bases and J dropped 6; count of bases not matched to a gene: 7. The CDR3 is CATSNSDRVNEQFF. CDR3 nucleotides: TGTGCCACCAGTAATTCCGACAGGGTCAATGAGCAGTTCTTC.

The chain recombines TRBV7-6 with TRBJ2-7, with 11 bases lining up with TRBD1. Trimming cost V 3 bases and J 0 bases; bases outside gene matches: 1. The germline gives CDR1 SGHVS, CDR2 FNYEAQ. The CDR3 covers 15 residues. The CDR3 spells CASSFGQGASYEQYF. CDR3 nucleotide sequence: TGTGCCAGCAGCTTCGGACAGGGGGCCTCCTACGAGCAGTACTTC.

The chain recombines TRBV24-1 with TRBJ2-3, with D hard to call. CDR3 length equals 14 residues. V lost 6 bases and J 6 bases, leaving 15 bases between the germline ends. Germline assignment: CDR1 KGHDR and CDR2 SFDVKD. The CDR3 DNA reads as TGTGCCACCAGTAGGTCGGAGTCGCTGGATACGCAGTATTTT. It yields the protein CATSRSESLDTQYF.

The V and J genes are TRBV24-1 and TRBJ2-3, with 7 positions matching TRBD1. Germline V gene lookup returns CDR1 KGHDR and CDR2 SFDVKD. After removal of 12 bases from V and 2 bases from J, the junction contained 10 bases not matched to a gene. CDR3 length: 14 amino acids. As DNA, the CDR3 is TGTGCCTCCAACAGGGGATGGGACACAGATACGCAGTATTTT. Protein product: CASNRGWDTDTQYF.

Many counts were recorded for this clonotype. The CDR3 sequence: CASSPKPLAVSSYNEQFF. The DNA of the CDR3 is TGTGCCAGCAGCCCGAAACCCCTAGCGGTTAGCTCCTACAATGAGCAGTTCTTC. V gene TRBV4-2 combines with J gene TRBJ2-1, with TRBD2 matching 7 bases. The trim removed 4 bases at V and 0 bases at J, leaving 12 bases unmatched. CDR3 length equals 18 residues. From germline, CDR1 is LGHNA and CDR2 YNFKEQ.

The chain links TRBV10-3 to TRBJ1-1; D not resolved. This CDR3 contains 13 residues. Per the germline V gene, CDR1 is ENHRY and CDR2 is SYGVKD. V was cut by 0 bases and J by 7 bases, with 9 bases left in between. The CDR3 bases are TGTGCCATCAGTGAGTCGATCCGCTTTGAAGCTTTCTTT. Amino acids: CAISESIRFEAFF.

The chain is built from TRBV4-1 and TRBJ2-1; weak D call: TRBD2 (5 bases). Trimming stripped 1 base from V and 0 bases from J, with 10 bases between. The CDR3 has 16 amino acids. Germline V gene data show CDR1 as MGHRA and CDR2 as YSYEKL. CDR3 in DNA: TGCGCCAGCAGCCAAGTAGCGTCCCTCTCCTACAATGAGCAGTTCTTC. Its protein is CASSQVASLSYNEQFF.

The chain recombines TRBV7-2 with TRBJ2-3; 10 nucleotides line up with TRBD2. The germline V gene encodes CDR1 SGHTA and CDR2 FQGNSA. This CDR3 is 17 amino acids long. The ends lost 5 bases at V and 1 base at J; junction bases unmatched: 9. CDR3 protein: CASSRRSLAGGTDTQYF. The CDR3 nucleotides are TGTGCCAGCAGCCGAAGGTCGCTAGCGGGGGGCACAGATACGCAGTATTTT.

This clonotype has just a few counts. The chain uses TRBV12-3 or TRBV12-4 and TRBJ1-2, with TRBD1 matching over 7 bases. This CDR3 has 14 amino acids. The V gene end was trimmed by 4 bases and the J gene end by 4 bases; junction bases not matched to a gene: 6. The CDR3 nucleotides are TGTGCCAGCAGTTACAGGGGCGAGGTCTATGGCTACACCTTC. Translation: CASSYRGEVYGYTF.

This clonotype was seen more than once but under ten times. This chain uses TRBV25-1 with TRBJ2-1; 7 bases are shared with TRBD1. The germline CDR1 and CDR2 sequences are MGHDK and SYGVNS. The junction had 6 bases not matched to a gene; V was cut back by 4 bases and J by 0 bases. The CDR3 spans 16 residues. In DNA form, the CDR3 reads TGTGCCAGCAGTGGACAGGGTTTTAGCTCCTACAATGAGCAGTTCTTC. Protein product: CASSGQGFSSYNEQFF. Using reference TRBV25-1 and TRBJ2-1 for the parts outside the CDR3, the full variable domain is EADIYQTPRYLVIGTGKKITLECSQTMGHDKMYWYQQDPGMELHLIHYSYGVNSTEKGDLSSESTVSRIRTEHFPLTLESARPSHTSQYLCASSGQGFSSYNEQFFGPGTRLTVL.

The CDR3 nucleotides read TGTGCCAGCAGCGCCGGACCTCCGGGCTTAATGAACACTGAAGCTTTCTTT. This encodes CASSAGPPGLMNTEAFF. The chain is built from TRBV4-2 and TRBJ1-1, with D hard to call. Germline V CDR1 and CDR2: LGHNA, YNFKEQ. Trimming stripped 5 bases from V and 0 bases from J, with 19 bases between. This CDR3 has 17 residues.

The rearrangement links TRBV4-2 to TRBJ2-5; D remains ambiguous. Trimming shortened V by 4 bases and J by 2 bases, and 11 bases separated the two germline ends. Germline V gene data show CDR1 as LGHNA and CDR2 as YNFKEQ. This CDR3 spans 14 amino acids. In DNA form, the CDR3 reads TGTGCCAGCAGCCCCTACCCCACGCAAGAGACCCAGTACTTC. It specifies CASSPYPTQETQYF.

This chain links TRBV19 with TRBJ1-5, with TRBD1 as a possible D gene (6 bases). Trimming shortened V by 7 bases and J by 5 bases, and 21 bases separated the two germline ends. Germline V CDR1 and CDR2: LNHDA, SQIVND (reference sequence). The CDR3 sequence is 16 residues long. CDR3 sequence reads: CASTTQGWYGDQPQHF. CDR3 DNA: TGTGCCAGTACCACACAGGGATGGTACGGGGATCAGCCCCAGCATTTT.

In this sample, this clonotype turned up a few times. The chain combines TRBV5-5 with TRBJ1-6, with D unresolved. In germline, CDR1 is SGHKS, CDR2 YYEKEE (reference sequence). Trimming took 4 bases from V and 7 from J, leaving 18 bases between them. The CDR3 is 16 amino acids. CDR3 coding DNA: TGTGCCAGCAGCGTAATCGTAAAGACGGGAAATTCACCCCTCCACTTT. Translated, it gives CASSVIVKTGNSPLHF.

This clonotype showed up just once. This could be a read error, since a much larger clone is one nucleotide away. This chain uses TRBV4-2 with TRBJ2-7; D not resolved. Germline lookup yields CDR1 LGHNA and CDR2 YNFKEQ. The CDR3 is made up of 15 amino acids. The CDR3 reads CTSSQERVSSYEQYF. The CDR3 bases are TGTACCAGCAGCCAAGAGAGAGTCAGCTCCTACGAGCAGTACTTC.

This clonotype was counted only a few times. The rearrangement uses TRBV6-5 and TRBJ2-3, with D tentatively TRBD2 (5 bases). Germline-derived CDR1 and CDR2 are MNHEY and SVGAGI. Trimming shortened V by 3 bases and J by 6 bases, and 10 bases separated the two germline ends. There are 13 residues in the CDR3. As DNA, the CDR3 is TGTGCCAGCAGTTATACTAGTATGGATACGCAGTATTTT. It translates to CASSYTSMDTQYF.

This clonotype was detected a few times. This chain's CDR3 is CASSLIGGLGPYNEQFF. DNA of the CDR3: TGCGCCAGCAGCTTAATTGGAGGACTAGGGCCTTACAATGAGCAGTTCTTC. The rearrangement joins TRBV5-1 to TRBJ2-1; TRBD2 matches at 7 bases. V shed 2 bases and J 4 bases; nucleotides not matched to a gene: 12. Germline CDR1 reads SGHRS; CDR2 reads YFSETQ. The CDR3 totals 17 residues.

The V gene is TRBV27, the J gene TRBJ1-1, with TRBD1 matching over 8 bases. This CDR3 has 16 residues. V gave up 5 bases and J gave up 0 bases; unmatched junction bases: 8. Germline values: CDR1 MNHEY, CDR2 SMNVEV (reference sequence). DNA of the CDR3: TGTGCCAGCAGTCCGCGACAGGGGCGGCTGAACACTGAAGCTTTCTTT. Amino acids: CASSPRQGRLNTEAFF.

A few counts support this clonotype. This sequence joins TRBV5-1 and TRBJ2-1, with D possibly being TRBD1 or TRBD2 (5 bases each). The CDR3 has 14 residues. Germline CDR1 SGHRS, CDR2 YFSETQ. Trimming took off 6 bases at V and 1 base at J, with 11 bases between the two ends. CDR3 in amino acids: CASKGTLSYNEQFF. In DNA, the CDR3 is TGCGCCAGCAAAGGGACCCTATCCTACAATGAGCAGTTCTTC.